This entry concerns a single T cell receptor beta chain. Libraries were prepared by immunoSEQ multiplex PCR; TCRdb keeps only in-frame clonotypes and omits some of them. This table holds 100,000 to 110,000 clones, about 85% found once. The data were taken from a study of T cell responses to AZD1222 COVID-19 vaccine. Sample: peripheral blood, taken on day 0 of AZD1222 vaccination. The source of this sequence is an adult in good health.

The CDR3, as DNA: TGTGCCAGCAGCCAACCAGGGGGTGATGAAAAACTGTTTTTT. Translated: CASSQPGGDEKLFF. The genes are TRBV6-2 or TRBV6-3 and TRBJ1-4; 7 bases line up with TRBD1. J was trimmed by 6 bases and V by 6 bases; bases with no gene match: 7. The CDR3 sequence is 14 residues long. CDR1 is MNHEY and CDR2 is SVGEGT in the germline V gene.